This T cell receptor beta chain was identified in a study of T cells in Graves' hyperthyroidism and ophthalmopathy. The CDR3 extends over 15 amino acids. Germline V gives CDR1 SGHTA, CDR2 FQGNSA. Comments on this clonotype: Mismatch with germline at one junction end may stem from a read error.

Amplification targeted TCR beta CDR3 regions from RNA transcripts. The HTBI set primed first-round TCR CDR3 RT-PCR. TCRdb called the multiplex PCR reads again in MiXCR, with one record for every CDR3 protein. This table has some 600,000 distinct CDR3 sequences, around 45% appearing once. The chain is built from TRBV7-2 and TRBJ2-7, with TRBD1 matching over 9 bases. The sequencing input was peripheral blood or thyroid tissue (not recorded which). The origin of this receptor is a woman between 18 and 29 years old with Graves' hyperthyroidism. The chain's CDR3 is CASSQGTGLSYEQYF. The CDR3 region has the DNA TGCGCCAGCAGCCAAGGGACAGGGCTCTCCTACGAGCAGTACTTC.